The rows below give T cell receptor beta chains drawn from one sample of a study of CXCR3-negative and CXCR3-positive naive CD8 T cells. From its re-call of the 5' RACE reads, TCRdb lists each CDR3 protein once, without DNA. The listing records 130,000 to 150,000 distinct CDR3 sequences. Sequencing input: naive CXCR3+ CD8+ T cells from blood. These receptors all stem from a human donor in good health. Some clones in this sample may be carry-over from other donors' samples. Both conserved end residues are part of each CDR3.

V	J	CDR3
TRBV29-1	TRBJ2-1	CSVEGSGSVRPYNEQFF
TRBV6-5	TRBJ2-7	CASSVITGLPEPYEQYF
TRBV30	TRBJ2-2	CAWSVLGELFF
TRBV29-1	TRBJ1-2	CSVEVQGSRGAGGYTF
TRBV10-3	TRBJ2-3	CAIREPGQGRTDTQYF
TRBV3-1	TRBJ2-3	CASSQGAGGTDTQYF
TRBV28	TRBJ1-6	CASSSGNSPLHF
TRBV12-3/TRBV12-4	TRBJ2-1	CASSSGRTYNEQFF
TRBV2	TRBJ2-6	CASSDPTGVGANVLTF
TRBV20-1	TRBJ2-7	CSARLGWSSSYEQYF
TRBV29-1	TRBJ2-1	CSVEGSSGSYNEQFF
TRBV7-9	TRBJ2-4	CASSPRDRWTNIQYF
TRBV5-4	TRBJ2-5	CASSYRRLDRQETQYF
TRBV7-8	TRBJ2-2	CASSAGGREITGELFF
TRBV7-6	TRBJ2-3	CASSPGTSGGFTDTQYF
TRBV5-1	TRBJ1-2	CASSGITGTGEVYLYDYTF
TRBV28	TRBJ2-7	CASSLFGDRGYEQYF
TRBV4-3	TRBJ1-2	CASSQESRDNSGYTF
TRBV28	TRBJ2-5	CASRGSGQGDLQETQYF
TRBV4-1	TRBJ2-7	CASSQDHRTSEQYF
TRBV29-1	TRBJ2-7	CSVEDDSAAYEQYF
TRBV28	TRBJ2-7	CASSLDGRREQYF
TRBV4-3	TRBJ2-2	CASSQARPGLVNTGELFF
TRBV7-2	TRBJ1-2	CASSFPVPDRVISGYTF
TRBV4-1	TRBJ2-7	CASSQVNSGRSSYEQYF
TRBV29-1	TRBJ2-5	CSVEEAAREQETQYF
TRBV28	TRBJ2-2	CASSYIRGGAGELFF
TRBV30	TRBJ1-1	CAWRRGREGTEAFF
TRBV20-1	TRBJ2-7	CSAEDRENSYEQYF
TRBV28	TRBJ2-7	CASSSETGLGYEQYF
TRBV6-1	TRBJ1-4	CASSPWTGSNEKLFF
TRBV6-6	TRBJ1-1	CASSYGPEAFF
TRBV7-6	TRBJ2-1	CASSAGPTGKNEQFF
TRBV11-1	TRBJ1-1	CASSLERGTEAFF
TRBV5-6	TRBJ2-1	CASSSTLSYNEQFF
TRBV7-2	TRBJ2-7	CASSLVAGSYEQYF
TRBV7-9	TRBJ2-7	CASSSPTSGMTYEQYF
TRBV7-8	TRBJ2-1	CASRDPLRGNEQFF
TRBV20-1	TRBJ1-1	CSASYRRVSTEAFF
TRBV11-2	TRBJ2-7	CASSLVSYLYEQYF
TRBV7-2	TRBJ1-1	CASSLVRGEAFF
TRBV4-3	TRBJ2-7	CASSQDRVGVDEQYF
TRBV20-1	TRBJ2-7	CSARDPRGQGVIYEQYF
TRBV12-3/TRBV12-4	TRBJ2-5	CASSEEMGLGKETQYF
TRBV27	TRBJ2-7	CASSFSAGGYEQYF
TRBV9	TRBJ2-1	CASSVGPYNEQFF
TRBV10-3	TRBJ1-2	CAISEWFRAGVDANYGYTF
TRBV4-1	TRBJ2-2	CASSQDTGELFF
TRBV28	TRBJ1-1	CASSFVQVNTEAFF
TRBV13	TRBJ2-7	CASSLEGQGGPYEQYF
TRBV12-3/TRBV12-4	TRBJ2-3	CASSPDREEDTQYF
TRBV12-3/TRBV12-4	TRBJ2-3	CASSAAGTEEVSDTQYF
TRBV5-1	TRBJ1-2	CASSGQEGNYGYTF
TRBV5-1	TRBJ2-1	CASSPGQGYEQFF
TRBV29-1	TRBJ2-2	CSVRQLGELFF